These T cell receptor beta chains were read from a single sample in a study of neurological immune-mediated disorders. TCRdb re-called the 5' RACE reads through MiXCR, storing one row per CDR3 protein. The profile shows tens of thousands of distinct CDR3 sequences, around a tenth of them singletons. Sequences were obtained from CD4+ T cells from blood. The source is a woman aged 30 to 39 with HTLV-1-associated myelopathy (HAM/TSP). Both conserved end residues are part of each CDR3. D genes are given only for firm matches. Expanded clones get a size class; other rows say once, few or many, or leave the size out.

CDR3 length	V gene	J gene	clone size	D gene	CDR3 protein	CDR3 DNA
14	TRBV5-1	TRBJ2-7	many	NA	CASSLDRTNSEQYF	TGCGCCAGCAGCTTGGACAGAACGAACTCCGAGCAGTACTTC
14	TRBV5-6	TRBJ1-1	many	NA	CASSYLQPNTEAFF	TGTGCCAGCAGCTACTTACAACCGAACACTGAAGCTTTCTTT
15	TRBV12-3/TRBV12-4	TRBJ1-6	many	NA	CASSSRGSYNSPLHF	TGTGCCAGCAGCTCCAGGGGCTCCTATAATTCACCCCTCCACTTT
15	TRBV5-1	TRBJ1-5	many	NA	CASSLDGADNQPQHF	TGCGCCAGCAGCTTGGATGGGGCAGACAATCAGCCCCAGCATTTT
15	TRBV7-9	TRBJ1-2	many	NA	CASSRTANTAYGYTF	TGTGCCAGCAGCCGAACCGCAAACACGGCCTATGGCTACACCTTC
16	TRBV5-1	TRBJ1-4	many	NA	CASSLVPQGRNEKLFF	TGCGCCAGCAGCTTGGTCCCGCAGGGGCGTAATGAAAAACTGTTTTTT
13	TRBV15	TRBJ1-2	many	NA	CATSREGGSGYTF	TGTGCCACCAGCAGAGAGGGGGGGAGTGGCTACACCTTC
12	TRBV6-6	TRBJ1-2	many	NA	CATQGGNYGYTF	TGTGCCACCCAAGGAGGAAACTATGGCTACACCTTC
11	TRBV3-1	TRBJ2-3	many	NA	CASSQSDTQYF	TGTGCCAGCAGCCAGTCAGATACGCAGTATTTT
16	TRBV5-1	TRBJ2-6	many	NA	CASSQRQVSGANVLTF	TGCGCCAGCAGCCAAAGACAGGTCTCTGGGGCCAACGTCCTGACTTTC
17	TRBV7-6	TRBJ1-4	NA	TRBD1	CASSLVVGGQVNEKLFF	TGTGCCAGCAGCTTAGTGGTAGGAGGACAGGTTAATGAAAAACTGTTTTTT
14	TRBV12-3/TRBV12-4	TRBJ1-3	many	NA	CASKDGISGNTIYF	TGTGCCAGCAAGGACGGGATCTCTGGAAACACCATATATTTT
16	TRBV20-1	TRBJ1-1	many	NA	CSATNGTGFRKTEAFF	TGCAGTGCAACAAACGGCACAGGGTTTAGGAAAACTGAAGCTTTCTTT
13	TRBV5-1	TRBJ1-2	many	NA	CASSTGVGYGYTF	TGCGCCAGCAGCACTGGCGTCGGATATGGCTACACCTTC
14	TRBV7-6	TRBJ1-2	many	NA	CASSPVEGNYGYTF	TGTGCCAGCAGCCCAGTCGAGGGGAACTATGGCTACACCTTC
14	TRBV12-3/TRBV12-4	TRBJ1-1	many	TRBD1	CASSSTRGPTEAFF	TGTGCCAGCAGTTCGACCAGGGGGCCAACTGAAGCTTTCTTT
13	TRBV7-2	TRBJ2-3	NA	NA	CASSFGNTDTQYF	TGTGCCAGCAGCTTCGGGAACACAGATACGCAGTATTTT
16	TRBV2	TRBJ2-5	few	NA	CASVAASTFYQETQYF	TGTGCCAGCGTCGCGGCTTCCACTTTTTACCAAGAGACCCAGTACTTC
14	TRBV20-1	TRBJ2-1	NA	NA	CSALNPHPGNEQFF	TGCAGTGCTCTCAATCCTCATCCTGGCAATGAGCAGTTCTTC
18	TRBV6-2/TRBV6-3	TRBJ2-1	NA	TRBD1	CASSSDTTGGYPYNEQFF	TGTGCCAGCAGTTCCGATACAACAGGGGGATACCCCTACAATGAGCAGTTCTTC
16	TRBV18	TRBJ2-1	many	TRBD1	CASSPWDRVNPNEQFF	TGTGCCAGCTCACCCTGGGACAGGGTGAATCCTAATGAGCAGTTCTTC
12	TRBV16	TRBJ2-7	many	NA	CASSQLAKMQYF	TGTGCCAGCAGCCAATTGGCGAAAATGCAGTACTTC
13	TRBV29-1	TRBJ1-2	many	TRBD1	CSVAPTGDYGYTF	TGCAGCGTTGCCCCGACAGGGGACTATGGCTACACCTTC
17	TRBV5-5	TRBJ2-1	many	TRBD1	CASRPTIQGYSYNEQFF	TGTGCCAGCAGGCCCACCATACAGGGGTACTCCTACAATGAGCAGTTCTTC
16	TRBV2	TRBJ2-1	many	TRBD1	CASSSRNPDRGNEQFF	TGTGCCAGCAGTTCCCGTAACCCCGACAGGGGCAATGAGCAGTTCTTC
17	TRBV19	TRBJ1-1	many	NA	CASSIPPRGEKRTEAFF	TGTGCCAGTAGTATCCCACCTCGGGGGGAAAAAAGGACTGAAGCTTTCTTT
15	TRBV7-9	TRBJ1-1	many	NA	CASSPRPGRNTEAFF	TGTGCCAGCAGCCCCAGACCGGGCAGGAACACTGAAGCTTTCTTT
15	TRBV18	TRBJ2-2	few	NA	CASSLTGVNTGELFF	TGTGCCAGCTCACTAACGGGCGTAAACACCGGGGAGCTGTTTTTT
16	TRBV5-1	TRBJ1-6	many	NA	CASSLAAGDNNSPLHF	TGCGCCAGCAGCCTCGCGGCCGGAGACAATAATTCACCCCTCCACTTT
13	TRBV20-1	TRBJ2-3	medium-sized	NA	CSARGPAFDTQYF	TGCAGTGCTAGGGGGCCCGCTTTCGATACGCAGTATTTT
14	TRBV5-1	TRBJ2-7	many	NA	CASSLAEQGTKQYF	TGCGCCAGCAGCTTGGCGGAACAGGGAACGAAGCAGTACTTC
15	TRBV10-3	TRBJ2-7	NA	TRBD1	CAISEGQGDVNEQYF	TGTGCCATCAGTGAGGGACAGGGGGACGTCAACGAGCAGTACTTC
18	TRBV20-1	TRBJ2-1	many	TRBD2	CSARAGLAGGPGDNEQFF	TGCAGTGCTAGAGCCGGACTAGCGGGGGGGCCGGGGGACAATGAGCAGTTCTTC
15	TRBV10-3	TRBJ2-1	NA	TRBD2	CAISESLLAGNEQFF	TGTGCCATCAGTGAGTCGTTACTAGCGGGGAATGAGCAGTTCTTC
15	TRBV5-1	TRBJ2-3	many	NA	CASSLFDSLTDTQYF	TGCGCCAGCAGCTTGTTTGACTCCCTCACAGATACGCAGTATTTT
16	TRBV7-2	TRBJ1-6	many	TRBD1	CVSSRNPGQHNSPLHF	TGTGTCAGCAGCCGAAACCCGGGACAGCATAATTCACCCCTCCACTTT
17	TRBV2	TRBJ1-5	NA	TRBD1	CASSKQIGTVNNQPQHF	TGTGCCAGCAGCAAACAAATCGGGACAGTAAACAATCAGCCCCAGCATTTT
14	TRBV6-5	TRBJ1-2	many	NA	CASSYGLRGEGYTF	TGTGCCAGCAGTTACGGGTTGAGGGGTGAGGGCTACACCTTC
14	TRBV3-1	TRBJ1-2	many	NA	CASSQDAAGYGYTF	TGTGCCAGCAGCCAAGATGCGGCAGGCTATGGCTACACCTTC
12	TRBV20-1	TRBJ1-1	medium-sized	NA	CSAKTGNTEAFF	TGCAGTGCTAAAACAGGGAACACTGAAGCTTTCTTT
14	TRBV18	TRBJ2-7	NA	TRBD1	CASSSLTGPYEQYF	TGTGCCAGCTCATCCTTGACAGGGCCCTACGAGCAGTACTTC
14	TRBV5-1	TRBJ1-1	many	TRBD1	CASSLEGQSHEAFF	TGCGCCAGCAGCTTGGAGGGACAGAGCCATGAAGCTTTCTTT
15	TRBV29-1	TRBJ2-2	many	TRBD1	CSIRSGTGNTGELFF	TGCAGCATTCGCAGTGGGACAGGGAACACCGGGGAGCTGTTTTTT
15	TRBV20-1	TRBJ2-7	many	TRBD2	CSAIIIAGGSYEQYF	TGCAGTGCTATCATTATAGCGGGGGGATCATACGAGCAGTACTTC
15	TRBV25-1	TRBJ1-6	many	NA	CASSEYGVTNSPLHF	TGTGCCAGCAGTGAATATGGGGTCACTAATTCACCCCTCCACTTT
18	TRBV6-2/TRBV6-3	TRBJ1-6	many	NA	CASSYPDRRLAQNSPLHF	TGTGCCAGCAGTTACCCCGATCGCCGGCTGGCCCAAAATTCACCCCTCCACTTT
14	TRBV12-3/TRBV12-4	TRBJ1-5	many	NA	CASRYTGSNQPQHF	TGTGCCAGCAGATATACAGGGAGCAATCAGCCCCAGCATTTT
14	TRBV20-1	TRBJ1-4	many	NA	CSARGAGPNEKLFF	TGCAGTGCGAGGGGGGCAGGACCTAATGAAAAACTGTTTTTT
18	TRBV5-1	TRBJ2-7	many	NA	CASSLTTGPSLSLYEQYF	TGCGCCAGCAGCTTAACGACGGGACCCAGCCTTAGCCTCTACGAGCAGTACTTC
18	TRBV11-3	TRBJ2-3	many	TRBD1	CASSLGGWAGGSTDTQYF	TGTGCCAGCAGCTTAGGGGGATGGGCAGGGGGAAGCACAGATACGCAGTATTTT